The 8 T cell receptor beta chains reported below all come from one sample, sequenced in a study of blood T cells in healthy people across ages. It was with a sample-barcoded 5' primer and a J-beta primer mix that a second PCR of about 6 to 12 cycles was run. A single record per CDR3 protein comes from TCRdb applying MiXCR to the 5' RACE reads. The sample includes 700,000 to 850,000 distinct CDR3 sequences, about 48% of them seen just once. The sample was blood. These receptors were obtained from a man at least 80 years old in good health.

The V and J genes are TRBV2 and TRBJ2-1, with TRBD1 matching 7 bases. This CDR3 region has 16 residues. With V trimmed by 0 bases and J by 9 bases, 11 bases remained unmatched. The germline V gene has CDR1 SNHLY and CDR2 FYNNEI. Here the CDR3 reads CASSEAGGVMSGEQFF. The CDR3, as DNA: TGTGCCAGCAGTGAAGCAGGGGGCGTCATGTCGGGTGAGCAGTTCTTC.

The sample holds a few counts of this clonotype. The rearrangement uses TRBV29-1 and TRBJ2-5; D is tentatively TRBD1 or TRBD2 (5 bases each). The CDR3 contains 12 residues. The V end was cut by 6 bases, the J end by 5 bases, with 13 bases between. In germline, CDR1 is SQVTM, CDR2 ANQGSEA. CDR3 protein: CSVDKSGETQYF. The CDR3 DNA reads TGCAGCGTGGACAAGAGCGGTGAGACCCAGTACTTC. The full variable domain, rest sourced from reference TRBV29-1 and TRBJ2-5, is SAVISQKPSRDICQRGTSLTIQCQVDSQVTMMFWYRQQPGQSLTLIATANQGSEATYESGFVIDKFPISRPNLTFSTLTVSNMSPEDSSIYLCSVDKSGETQYFGPGTRLLVL.

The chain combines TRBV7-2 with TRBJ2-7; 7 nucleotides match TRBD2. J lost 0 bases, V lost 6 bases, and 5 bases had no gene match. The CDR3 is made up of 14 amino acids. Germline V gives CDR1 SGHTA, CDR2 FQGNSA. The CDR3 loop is CASSVGGVSYEQYF. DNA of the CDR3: TGTGCCAGCAGTGTGGGGGGGGTCTCCTACGAGCAGTACTTC.

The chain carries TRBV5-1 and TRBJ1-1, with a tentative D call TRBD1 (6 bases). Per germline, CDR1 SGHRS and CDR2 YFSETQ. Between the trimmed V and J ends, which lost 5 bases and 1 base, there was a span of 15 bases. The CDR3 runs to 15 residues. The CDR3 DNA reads TGCGCCAGCAGTATCAAGGGGGGGAAGAACACTGAAGCTTTCTTT. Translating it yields CASSIKGGKNTEAFF.

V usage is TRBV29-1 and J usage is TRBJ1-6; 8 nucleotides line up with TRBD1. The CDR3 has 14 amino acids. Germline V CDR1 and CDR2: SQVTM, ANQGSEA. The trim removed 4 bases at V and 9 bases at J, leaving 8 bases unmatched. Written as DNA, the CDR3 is TGCAGCGTTGGGGCAGGGGGCTATGGTTCACCCCTCCACTTT. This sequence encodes CSVGAGGYGSPLHF.

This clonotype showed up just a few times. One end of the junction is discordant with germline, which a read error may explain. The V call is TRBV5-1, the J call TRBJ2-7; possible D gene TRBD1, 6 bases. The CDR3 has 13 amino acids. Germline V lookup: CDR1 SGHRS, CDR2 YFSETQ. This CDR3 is CASSFGTTYEQYF. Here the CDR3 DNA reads TGTGCCAGCAGCTTCGGGACAACCTACGAGCAGTACTTC.

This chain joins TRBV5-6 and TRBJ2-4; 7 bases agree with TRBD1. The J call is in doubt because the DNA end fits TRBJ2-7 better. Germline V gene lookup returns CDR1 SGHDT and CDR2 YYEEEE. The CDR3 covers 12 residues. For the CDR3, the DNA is TGTGCCAGCAGCTCCGACAGGGACGAGCAGTACTTC. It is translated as CASSSDRDEQYF.

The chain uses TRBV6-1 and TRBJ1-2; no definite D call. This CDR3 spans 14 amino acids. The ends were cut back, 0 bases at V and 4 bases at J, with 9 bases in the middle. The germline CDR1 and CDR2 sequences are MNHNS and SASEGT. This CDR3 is CASSEATRGYGYTF. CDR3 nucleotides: TGTGCCAGCAGTGAAGCGACTCGAGGCTATGGCTACACCTTC.